This T cell receptor (beta chain) was captured by sequencing in a study of T cell repertoires in cytomegalovirus infection. This CDR3 spans 15 amino acids. Per germline, CDR1 MNHNY and CDR2 SVGAGI (reference sequence). The ends lost 2 bases at V and 1 base at J; junction bases unmatched: 1. TCRdb called the reads again in MiXCR, with one record for every CDR3 protein. The sample contains about 490,000 distinct CDR3 sequences, 16% of which appear only once. This chain connects TRBV6-6 to TRBJ2-1; 8 bases map to TRBD2. Sequencing was performed on CD8+ T cells from PBMCs. This receptor was identified in a human donor in good health (CMV status not recorded). Some clones in this sample may be carry-over from other donors' samples. The CDR3 sequence: CASSYVAGSYNEQFF. In nucleotides, the CDR3 is TGTGCCAGCAGTTACGTAGCGGGATCCTACAATGAGCAGTTCTTC.